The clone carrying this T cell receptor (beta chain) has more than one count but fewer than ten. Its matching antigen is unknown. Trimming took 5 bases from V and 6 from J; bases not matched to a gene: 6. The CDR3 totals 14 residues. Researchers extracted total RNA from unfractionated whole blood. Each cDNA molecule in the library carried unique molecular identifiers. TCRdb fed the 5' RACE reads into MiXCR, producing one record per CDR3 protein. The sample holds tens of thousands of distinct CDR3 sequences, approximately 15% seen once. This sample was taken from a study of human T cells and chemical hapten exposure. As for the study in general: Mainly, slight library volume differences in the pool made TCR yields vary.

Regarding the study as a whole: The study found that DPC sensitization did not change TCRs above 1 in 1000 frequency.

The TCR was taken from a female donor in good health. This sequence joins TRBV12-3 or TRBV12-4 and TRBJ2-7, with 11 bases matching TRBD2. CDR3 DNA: TGTGCCAGCAGTCATAGCGGGGGGGCCCGCGAGCAGTACTTC. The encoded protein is CASSHSGGAREQYF.